This T cell receptor beta chain was sequenced during a study of preoperative IRX-2 immunotherapy in early breast cancer. Treatment in this sample: preoperative locoregional IRX-2 cytokine immunotherapy. Preoperative locoregional IRX-2 cytokine immunotherapy was tested in the phase Ib source study. The data were produced by immunoSEQ multiplex PCR, yet TCRdb's version contains in-frame clones alone and is incomplete. Among about 89,000 clones, 86% were seen once, and the ten largest hold under 2.5%. From germline, CDR1 is GTSNPN and CDR2 SVGIG (reference sequence). The V segment lost 6 bases and the J segment 10 bases; nucleotides outside the gene matches: 4. The CDR3 totals 12 residues.

This sequence was found in a human donor with breast cancer. V gene TRBV30 combines with J gene TRBJ1-6; 9 bases match TRBD1. Sequenced material: tumor tissue, taken after IRX-2 immunotherapy. The CDR3 reads CACGQGPSPLHF. The CDR3 DNA sequence: TGTGCCTGCGGACAGGGGCCATCACCCCTCCACTTT.